What follows are 24 T cell receptor beta chains derived from one specimen sequenced in a study of early T cells in non-severe SARS-CoV-2 infection. TCRdb recomputed calls from the 5' RACE reads with MiXCR, one row per CDR3 protein. The table has more than 55,000 distinct CDR3 sequences, more than 8.5% seen once. Specimen: whole blood. The receptor source for this set is an adult who was a healthcare worker with PCR-confirmed SARS-CoV-2 infection or an uninfected control (not recorded which).

This chain uses TRBV20-1 with TRBJ1-5, with no clear D. The CDR3 loop spans 12 amino acids. CDR1 is DFQATT, CDR2 SNEGSKA, per germline (reference sequence). V lost 3 bases and J lost 4, with 7 bases in between. The CDR3 region is CSASSGNQPQHF. The CDR3 DNA follows: TGCAGTGCTAGTTCGGGGAATCAGCCCCAGCATTTT.

This clonotype was picked up a small number of times. The chain combines TRBV29-1 with TRBJ2-2, with D perhaps matching TRBD1 (5 bases). Germline CDR1 and CDR2: SQVTM and ANQGSEA. The CDR3 totals 11 residues. Trimming pared 6 bases from V and 8 bases from J, leaving 10 bases between. The CDR3 nucleotides read TGCAGCGTCAGGGTTTCGGGGGAGCTGTTTTTT. The encoded protein is CSVRVSGELFF.

Many counts were recorded for this clonotype. The chain employs TRBV6-2 or TRBV6-3 and TRBJ1-2; D is ambiguous. The CDR3 runs 13 residues. Germline V gene sequence: CDR1 MNHEY, CDR2 SVGEGT. V lost 4 bases and J lost 3, with 9 bases in between. CDR3 sequence reads: CASSSGVDYGYTF. Written as DNA, the CDR3 is TGTGCCAGCAGTTCGGGAGTCGACTATGGCTACACCTTC.

As DNA, the CDR3 is TGTGCCAGCAGCCCTCTGGCGGACCAAGAGACCCAGTACTTC. Its translation is CASSPLADQETQYF. The chain couples TRBV9 to TRBJ2-5; D is uncertain. Germline loops: CDR1 SGDLS, CDR2 YYNGEE. Trimming stripped 4 bases from V and 0 bases from J, with 10 bases between. The CDR3 is 14 amino acids.

This clonotype qualifies as medium-sized. The genes are TRBV27 and TRBJ2-1, with TRBD2 matching 7 bases. Germline loops: CDR1 MNHEY, CDR2 SMNVEV (reference sequence). This CDR3 spans 14 amino acids. With 6 bases clipped from V and 3 bases from J, the junction kept 5 bases outside the gene matches. CDR3 sequence (DNA): TGTGCCAGCAGCATCTCTAGCGGCTACAATGAGCAGTTCTTC. It yields the protein CASSISSGYNEQFF.

This chain connects TRBV5-1 to TRBJ2-7; the D gene could be TRBD1 or TRBD2 (5 bases each). Germline V gene lookup returns CDR1 SGHRS and CDR2 YFSETQ. Trimming pared 4 bases from V and 0 bases from J, leaving 14 bases between. This CDR3 contains 15 residues. The CDR3 protein is CASSREGASSYEQYF. CDR3 DNA sequence: TGCGCCAGCAGCCGGGAAGGGGCGAGCTCCTACGAGCAGTACTTC.

The CDR3 reads CASSQTGGNTIYF. CDR3 DNA sequence: TGTGCCAGCAGCCAGACAGGGGGAAACACCATATATTTT. The chain has TRBV5-4 and TRBJ1-3, with 7 bases that match TRBD1. The CDR3 covers 13 residues. Unmatched junction bases numbered 2, after V lost 4 bases and J lost 4 bases. Germline-derived CDR1 and CDR2 are SGHNT and YYREEE (reference sequence).

This clonotype was seen at least ten times. CDR3 sequence: CASSRTGNTGELFF. CDR3 nucleotides: TGTGCCAGCAGCCGGACAGGAAACACCGGGGAGCTGTTTTTT. The rearrangement joins TRBV9 to TRBJ2-2, with 7 bases aligning to TRBD1. Germline loops: CDR1 SGDLS, CDR2 YYNGEE. The CDR3 length is 14 residues. The trim removed 4 bases at V and 2 bases at J, leaving 2 bases unmatched.

V usage is TRBV12-3 or TRBV12-4 and J usage is TRBJ1-4; no clear D gene. The CDR3 contains 16 residues. The V and J ends lost 2 bases and 0 bases respectively, with 10 bases between them. Written as DNA, the CDR3 is TGTGCCAGCAGTTTATCCCGCGGATCAACTAATGAAAAACTGTTTTTT. This encodes CASSLSRGSTNEKLFF.

This clonotype was found a few times. The genes are TRBV10-3 and TRBJ1-1, with TRBD1 identical over 7 bases. V lost 1 base to trimming and J lost 1 base; unmatched junction nucleotides: 6. The germline CDR1 and CDR2 sequences are ENHRY and SYGVKD. CDR3 length: 16 residues. CDR3: CAISEFYRGRNTEAFF. The CDR3 region has the DNA TGTGCCATCAGTGAGTTCTACAGGGGTCGGAACACTGAAGCTTTCTTT.

This clonotype was recorded many times. This chain uses TRBV24-1 with TRBJ2-3, with 9 bases lining up with TRBD1. Looked up from germline, CDR1 is KGHDR and CDR2 is SFDVKD. The CDR3 sequence is 16 residues long. Trimming at V came to 4 bases and at J to 4 bases, leaving 8 bases not matched to a gene. Here the CDR3 reads CATSEGDRVGPDTQYF. CDR3 coding DNA: TGTGCCACCAGTGAAGGGGACAGGGTCGGACCAGATACGCAGTATTTT.

The table lists this clonotype with a few counts. V and J are TRBV6-2 or TRBV6-3 and TRBJ2-1; 12 bases agree with TRBD2. CDR3 length: 18 residues. CDR1 and CDR2 from the germline V gene are MNHEY and SVGEGT. J lost 4 bases, V lost 6 bases, and 13 bases had no gene match. As DNA, the CDR3 is TGTGCCAGCAGCTTCACCAGGACTAGCGGGACCCAGTACAATGAGCAGTTCTTC. Translated: CASSFTRTSGTQYNEQFF.

Many counts were recorded for this clonotype. The rearrangement uses TRBV3-1 and TRBJ1-2, with 9 positions matching TRBD1. CDR1 LGHDT and CDR2 YNNKEL come from the germline V gene (reference sequence). CDR3 size: 14 residues. Trimming cost V 5 bases and J 5 bases; bases outside gene matches: 6. The CDR3 sequence is CASSLGQGTYGYTF. DNA of the CDR3: TGTGCCAGCAGCTTGGGACAGGGAACGTATGGCTACACCTTC.

This clonotype was seen at least ten times. This chain joins TRBV3-1 and TRBJ2-7, with 7 bases identical to TRBD1. The V and J ends lost 4 bases and 1 base, in that order; junction bases with no gene match: 7. The CDR3 loop spans 15 amino acids. Germline lookup yields CDR1 LGHDT and CDR2 YNNKEL (reference sequence). This CDR3 reads CASSLQQGPSYEQYF. CDR3 nucleotide sequence: TGTGCCAGCAGCCTTCAACAGGGGCCGTCCTACGAGCAGTACTTC.

This chain connects TRBV7-9 to TRBJ1-5, with D tentatively TRBD1 (6 bases). This CDR3 is 13 amino acids long. Trimming stripped 5 bases from V and 5 bases from J, with 10 bases between. Per the germline V gene, CDR1 is SEHNR and CDR2 is FQNEAQ (reference sequence). The CDR3 coding sequence is TGTGCCAGCAGCCGAGGGGGTGATCAGCCCCAGCATTTT. This sequence encodes CASSRGGDQPQHF. Variable domain in full (rest from reference TRBV7-9 and TRBJ1-5): DTGVSQNPRHKITKRGQNVTFRCDPISEHNRLYWYRQTLGQGPEFLTYFQNEAQLEKSRLLSDRFSAERPKGSFSTLEIQRTEQGDSAMYLCASSRGGDQPQHFGDGTRLSIL.

The chain has TRBV7-8 and TRBJ1-2, with D unresolved. Per germline, CDR1 SGHVS and CDR2 FQNEAQ. The CDR3 extends over 12 amino acids. Trimming stripped 5 bases from V and 6 bases from J, with 10 bases between. The CDR3 sequence: CASSPPLDGYTF. CDR3 in DNA: TGTGCCAGCAGCCCCCCTTTAGATGGCTACACCTTC.

This clonotype was observed at least ten times. V is TRBV7-3 and J is TRBJ2-2, with unresolved D. Germline V gene data show CDR1 as SGHTA and CDR2 as FQGTGA. This CDR3 is 11 amino acids long. Trimming removed 0 bases from V and 7 bases from J, with 0 bases in between. CDR3 region: CASSLTGELFF. As DNA, the CDR3 is TGTGCCAGCAGCTTAACCGGGGAGCTGTTTTTT.

This clonotype was seen ten or more times. The J gene is TRBJ2-7, the V gene TRBV6-6, with 9 bases aligning to TRBD1. Losses at the gene ends were 5 bases for V and 4 bases for J; bases not matched to a gene: 6. CDR1 and CDR2 (germline): MNHNY, SVGAGI (reference sequence). The CDR3 has 14 residues. The CDR3 bases are TGTGCCAGCAGTACCGGGACAGGGAAATACGAGCAGTACTTC. The encoded protein is CASSTGTGKYEQYF.

The sample holds a few counts of this clonotype. The genes are TRBV28 and TRBJ2-3; the D is unclear. The germline V gene has CDR1 MDHEN and CDR2 SYDVKM. Trimming removed 5 bases from V and 7 bases from J, with 10 bases in between. This CDR3 is 12 amino acids long. CDR3 in amino acids: CASSQNRNTQYF. CDR3 DNA: TGTGCCAGCAGTCAGAATCGTAATACGCAGTATTTT.

This clonotype was recorded many times. The chain combines TRBV5-8 with TRBJ2-1, with D perhaps being TRBD1 or TRBD2 (7 bases each). This CDR3 comprises 15 residues. Per the germline V gene, CDR1 is SGHTS and CDR2 is YDEGEE. The V end was cut by 10 bases, the J end by 2 bases, with 19 bases between. CDR3: CAPGGRQGTYNEQFF. DNA of the CDR3: TGTGCCCCGGGGGGCAGACAGGGCACCTACAATGAGCAGTTCTTC.

This clonotype was counted only a few times. The chain couples TRBV6-5 to TRBJ2-7, with a tentative D call TRBD1 (6 bases). V lost 3 bases and J 2 bases, leaving 14 bases between the germline ends. Germline V gene lookup returns CDR1 MNHEY and CDR2 SVGAGI. This CDR3 region has 15 residues. CDR3 region: CASSYTGTGTYEQYF. CDR3 DNA sequence: TGTGCCAGCAGTTATACAGGGACGGGGACCTACGAGCAGTACTTC.

The rearrangement uses TRBV10-2 and TRBJ1-5; D ambiguous. Germline-derived CDR1 and CDR2 are WSHSY and SAAADI. This CDR3 region has 13 residues. V was cut by 3 bases and J by 5 bases, with 8 bases left in between. CDR3 bases: TGCGCCAGCAGTGAATGGACTGATCAGCCCCAGCATTTT. It yields the protein CASSEWTDQPQHF.

This clonotype appeared a few times. V and J are TRBV7-2 and TRBJ2-5, with 8 bases identical to TRBD2. V lost 8 bases and J lost 6; bases outside the gene matches: 11. The CDR3 runs to 14 residues. From germline, CDR1 is SGHTA and CDR2 FQGNSA. In DNA form, the CDR3 reads TGTGCCAGCGCCACAAGCGGGAGTCTGAAGACCCAGTACTTC. Translation gives CASATSGSLKTQYF.

The chain employs TRBV7-6 and TRBJ2-1; unclear D gene. V lost 5 bases and J lost 4, with 12 bases in between. This CDR3 region has 14 residues. CDR1 and CDR2 from the germline V gene are SGHVS and FNYEAQ. CDR3 bases: TGTGCCAGCAGCCCCTCCAGCCTATACAATGAGCAGTTCTTC. This sequence encodes CASSPSSLYNEQFF.